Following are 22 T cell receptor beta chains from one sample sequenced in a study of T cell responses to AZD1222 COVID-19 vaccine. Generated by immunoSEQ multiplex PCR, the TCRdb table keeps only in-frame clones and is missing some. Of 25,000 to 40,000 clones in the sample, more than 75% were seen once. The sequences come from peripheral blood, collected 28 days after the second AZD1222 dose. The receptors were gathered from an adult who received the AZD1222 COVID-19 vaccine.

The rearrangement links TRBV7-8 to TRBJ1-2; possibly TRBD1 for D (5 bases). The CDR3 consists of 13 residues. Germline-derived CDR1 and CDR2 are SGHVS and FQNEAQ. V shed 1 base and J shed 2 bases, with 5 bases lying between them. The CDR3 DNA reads TGTGCCAGCAGCTTAGGACAGAACTATGGCTACACCTTC. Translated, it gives CASSLGQNYGYTF.

Here the CDR3 reads CASSQGNGWGYTF. In DNA, the CDR3 is TGTGCCAGCAGCCAAGGTAACGGTTGGGGCTACACCTTC. The chain links TRBV3-1 (or the pseudogene TRBV3-2) to TRBJ1-2; D call uncertain. This CDR3 spans 13 amino acids. Per the germline V gene, CDR1 is LGHDT and CDR2 is YNNKEL (reference sequence). The V and J ends lost 1 base and 8 bases respectively, with 11 bases between them.

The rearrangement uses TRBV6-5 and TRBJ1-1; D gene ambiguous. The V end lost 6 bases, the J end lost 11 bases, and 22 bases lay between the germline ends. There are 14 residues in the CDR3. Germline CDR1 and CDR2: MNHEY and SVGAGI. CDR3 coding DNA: TGTGCCAGCAGCCCGGTGGTCGGCCGGTGGGCGGCTTTCTTT. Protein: CASSPVVGRWAAFF.

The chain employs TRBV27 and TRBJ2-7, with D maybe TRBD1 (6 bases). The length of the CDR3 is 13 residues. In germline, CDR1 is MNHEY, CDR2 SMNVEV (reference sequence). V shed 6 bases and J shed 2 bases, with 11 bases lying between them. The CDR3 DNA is TGTGCCAGCAGACTACAGGGCGCCTACGAGCAGTACTTC. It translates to CASRLQGAYEQYF.

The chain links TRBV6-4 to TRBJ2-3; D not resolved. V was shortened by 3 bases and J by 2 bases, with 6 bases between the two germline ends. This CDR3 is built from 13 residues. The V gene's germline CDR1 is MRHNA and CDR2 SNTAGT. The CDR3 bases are TGTGCCAGCAGTGAGGCCCTCACAGATACGCAGTATTTT. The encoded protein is CASSEALTDTQYF.

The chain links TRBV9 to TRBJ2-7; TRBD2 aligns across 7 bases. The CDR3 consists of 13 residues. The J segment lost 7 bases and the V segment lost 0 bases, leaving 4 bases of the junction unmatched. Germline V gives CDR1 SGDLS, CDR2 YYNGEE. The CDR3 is CASSVGEGREQYF. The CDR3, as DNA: TGTGCCAGCAGCGTAGGGGAGGGAAGGGAGCAGTACTTC.

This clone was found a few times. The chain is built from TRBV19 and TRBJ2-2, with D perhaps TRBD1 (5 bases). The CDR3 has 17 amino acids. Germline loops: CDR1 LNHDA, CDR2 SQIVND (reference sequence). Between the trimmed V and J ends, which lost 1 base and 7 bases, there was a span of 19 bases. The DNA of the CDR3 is TGTGCCAGTAGTATAGTCAGCCAGGGTGGGTATGGCGGGGAGCTGTTTTTT. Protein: CASSIVSQGGYGGELFF.

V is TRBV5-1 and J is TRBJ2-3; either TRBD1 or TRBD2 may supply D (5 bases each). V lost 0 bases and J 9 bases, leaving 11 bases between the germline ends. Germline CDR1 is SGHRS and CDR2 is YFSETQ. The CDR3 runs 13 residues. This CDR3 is CASSLAGAGTQYF. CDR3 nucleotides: TGCGCCAGCAGCTTGGCCGGGGCAGGGACGCAGTATTTT.

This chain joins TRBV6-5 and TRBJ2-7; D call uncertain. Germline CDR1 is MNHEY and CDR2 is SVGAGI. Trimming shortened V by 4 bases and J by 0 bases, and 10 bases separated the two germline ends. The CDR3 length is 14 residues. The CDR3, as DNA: TGTGCCAGCAGTTTTTACACTGGCTCCTACGAGCAGTACTTC. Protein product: CASSFYTGSYEQYF.

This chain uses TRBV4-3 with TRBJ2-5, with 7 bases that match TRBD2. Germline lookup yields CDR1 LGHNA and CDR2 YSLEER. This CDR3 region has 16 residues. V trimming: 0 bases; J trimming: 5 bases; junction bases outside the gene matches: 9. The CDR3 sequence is CASSQDHRGVLETQYF. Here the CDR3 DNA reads TGCGCCAGCAGCCAAGATCACCGGGGGGTCCTTGAGACCCAGTACTTC.

The CDR3 loop is CASGAWGARTDTQYF. For the CDR3, the DNA is TGTGCCAGTGGGGCCTGGGGAGCCCGCACAGATACGCAGTATTTT. The genes are TRBV28 and TRBJ2-3; D may be TRBD1 or TRBD2 (5 bases each). V was cut by 9 bases and J by 1 base, with 17 bases left in between. The CDR3 runs 15 residues. Germline V CDR1 and CDR2: MDHEN, SYDVKM.

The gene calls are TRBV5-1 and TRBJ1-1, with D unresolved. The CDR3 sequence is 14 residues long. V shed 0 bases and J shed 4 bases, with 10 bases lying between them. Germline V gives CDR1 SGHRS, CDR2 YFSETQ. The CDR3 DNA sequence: TGCGCCAGCAGCTTGGCAGTTGAAAGCACTGAAGCTTTCTTT. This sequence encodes CASSLAVESTEAFF.

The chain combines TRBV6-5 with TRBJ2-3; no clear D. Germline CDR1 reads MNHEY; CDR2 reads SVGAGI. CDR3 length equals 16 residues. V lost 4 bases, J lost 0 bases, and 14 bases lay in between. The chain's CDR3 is CASSSPAHTSTDTQYF. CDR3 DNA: TGTGCCAGCAGTTCCCCGGCGCACACTAGCACAGATACGCAGTATTTT.

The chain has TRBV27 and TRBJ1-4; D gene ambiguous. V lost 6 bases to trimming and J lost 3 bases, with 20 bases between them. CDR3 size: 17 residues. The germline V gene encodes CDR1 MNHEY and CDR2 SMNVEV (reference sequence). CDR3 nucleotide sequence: TGTGCCAGCAGCAGTGGGTCCATCCTGGGAGCTAATGAAAAACTGTTTTTT. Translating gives CASSSGSILGANEKLFF.

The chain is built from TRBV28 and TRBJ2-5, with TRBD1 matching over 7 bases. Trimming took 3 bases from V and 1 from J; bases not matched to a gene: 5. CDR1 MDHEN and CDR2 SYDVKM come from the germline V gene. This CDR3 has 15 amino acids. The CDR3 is CASSLRTGVQETQYF. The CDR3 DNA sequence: TGTGCCAGCAGTTTGCGAACAGGGGTCCAAGAGACCCAGTACTTC.

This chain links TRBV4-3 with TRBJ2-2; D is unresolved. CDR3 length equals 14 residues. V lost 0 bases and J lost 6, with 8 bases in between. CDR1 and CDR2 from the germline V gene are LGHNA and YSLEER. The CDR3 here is CASSQDAGAGELFF. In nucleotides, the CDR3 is TGCGCCAGCAGCCAAGATGCAGGCGCCGGGGAGCTGTTTTTT.

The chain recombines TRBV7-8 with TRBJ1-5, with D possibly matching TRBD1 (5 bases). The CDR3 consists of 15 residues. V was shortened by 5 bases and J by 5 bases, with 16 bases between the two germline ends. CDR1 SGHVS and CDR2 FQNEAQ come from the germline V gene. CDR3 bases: TGTGCCAGCAGCACAGGACGGTTGACTTATCAGCCCCAGCATTTT. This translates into CASSTGRLTYQPQHF.

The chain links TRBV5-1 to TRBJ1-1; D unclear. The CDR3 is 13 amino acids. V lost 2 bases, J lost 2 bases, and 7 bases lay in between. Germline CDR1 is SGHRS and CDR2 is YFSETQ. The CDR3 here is CASSLDFNTEAFF. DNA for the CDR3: TGCGCCAGCAGCTTAGACTTTAACACTGAAGCTTTCTTT.

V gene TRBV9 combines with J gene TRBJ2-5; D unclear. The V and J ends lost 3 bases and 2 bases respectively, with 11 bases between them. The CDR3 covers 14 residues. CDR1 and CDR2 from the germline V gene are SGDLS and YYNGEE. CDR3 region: CASSDGRLQETQYF. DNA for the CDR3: TGTGCCAGCAGCGATGGTAGGTTACAAGAGACCCAGTACTTC.

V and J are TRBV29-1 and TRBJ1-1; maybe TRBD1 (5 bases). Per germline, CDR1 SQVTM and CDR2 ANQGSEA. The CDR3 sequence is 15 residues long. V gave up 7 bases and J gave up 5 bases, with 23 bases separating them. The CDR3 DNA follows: TGCAGCGGATTCGGGGCCCGGGGTGGAGAAACTGAAGCTTTCTTT. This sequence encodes CSGFGARGGETEAFF. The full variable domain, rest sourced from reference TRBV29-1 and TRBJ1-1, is SAVISQKPSRDICQRGTSLTIQCQVDSQVTMMFWYRQQPGQSLTLIATANQGSEATYESGFVIDKFPISRPNLTFSTLTVSNMSPEDSSIYLCSGFGARGGETEAFFGQGTRLTVV.

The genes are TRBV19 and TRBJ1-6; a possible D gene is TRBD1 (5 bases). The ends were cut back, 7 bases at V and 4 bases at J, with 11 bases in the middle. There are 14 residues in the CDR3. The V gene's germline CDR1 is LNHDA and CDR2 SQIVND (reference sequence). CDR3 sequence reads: CASKEEGYNSPLHF. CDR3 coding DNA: TGTGCCAGTAAGGAGGAGGGGTATAATTCACCCCTCCACTTT.

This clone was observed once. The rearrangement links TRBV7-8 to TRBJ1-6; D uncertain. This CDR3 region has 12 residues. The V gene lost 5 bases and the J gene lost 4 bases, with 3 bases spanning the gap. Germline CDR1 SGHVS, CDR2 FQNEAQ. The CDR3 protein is CASSPYNSPLHF. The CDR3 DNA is TGTGCCAGCAGCCCATATAATTCACCCCTCCACTTT.